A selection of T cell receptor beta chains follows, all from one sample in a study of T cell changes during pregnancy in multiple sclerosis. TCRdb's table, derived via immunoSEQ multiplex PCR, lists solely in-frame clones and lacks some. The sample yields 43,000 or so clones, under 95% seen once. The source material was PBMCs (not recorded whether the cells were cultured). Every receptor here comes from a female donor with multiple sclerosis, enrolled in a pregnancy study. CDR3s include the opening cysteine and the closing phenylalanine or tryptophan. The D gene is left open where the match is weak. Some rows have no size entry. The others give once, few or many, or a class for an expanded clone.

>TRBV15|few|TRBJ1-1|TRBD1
CATSSDRSMNTEAFF
TGTGCCACCAGTTCGGACAGGAGCATGAACACTGAAGCTTTCTTT
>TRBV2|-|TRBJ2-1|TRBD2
CASSAGRGHEQFF
TGTGCCAGCAGTGCGGGGAGGGGCCATGAGCAGTTCTTC
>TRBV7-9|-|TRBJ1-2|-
CASTPVGGVGYGYTF
TGTGCCAGCACCCCGGTCGGGGGGGTGGGCTATGGCTACACCTTC
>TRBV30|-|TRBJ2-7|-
CAWSVGTSSYEQYF
TGTGCCTGGAGTGTGGGGACATCCTCCTACGAGCAGTACTTC
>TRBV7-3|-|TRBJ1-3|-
CASSLNGDSGNTIYF
TGTGCCAGCAGCTTAAACGGAGACAGTGGAAACACCATATATTTT
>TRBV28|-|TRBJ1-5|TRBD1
CASSLSDRDAWPQHF
TGTGCCAGCAGTTTATCAGACAGGGATGCTTGGCCCCAGCATTTT
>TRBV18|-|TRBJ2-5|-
CASSPTYPVQETQYF
TGTGCCAGCTCACCAACCTACCCAGTCCAAGAGACCCAGTACTTC
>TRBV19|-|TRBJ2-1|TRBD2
CASSIGRRTSGSFNEQFF
TGTGCCAGTAGTATTGGTAGACGGACTAGCGGGAGTTTTAATGAGCAGTTCTTC
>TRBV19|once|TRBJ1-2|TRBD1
CASQKQGALDYGYTF
TGTGCCAGCCAAAAGCAGGGGGCACTGGACTATGGCTACACCTTC
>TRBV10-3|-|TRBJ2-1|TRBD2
CAIRDSGRPHNEQFF
TGTGCCATCAGGGATAGCGGGAGGCCACACAATGAGCAGTTCTTC
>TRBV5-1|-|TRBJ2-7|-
CASSPRTAPSYEQYF
TGCGCCAGCAGCCCACGGACAGCACCCTCCTACGAGCAGTACTTC
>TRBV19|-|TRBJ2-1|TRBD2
CASSMNSGSANEQFF
TGTGCCAGTAGTATGAATAGCGGGAGCGCCAATGAGCAGTTCTTC
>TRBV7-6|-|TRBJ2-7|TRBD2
CASSLLSGTSGTHEQYF
TGTGCCAGCAGCTTATTGTCCGGGACTAGCGGGACTCACGAGCAGTACTTC
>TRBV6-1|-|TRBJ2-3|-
CASSGTWDTQYF
TGTGCCAGCAGTGGAACATGGGATACGCAGTATTTT
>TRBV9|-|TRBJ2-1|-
CASSVMSSSYNEQFF
TGTGCCAGCAGCGTAATGTCTAGCAGCTACAATGAGCAGTTCTTC
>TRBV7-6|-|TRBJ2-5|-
CASSSNSGTNGETQYF
TGTGCCAGCAGCTCTAATTCCGGGACGAACGGAGAGACCCAGTACTTC
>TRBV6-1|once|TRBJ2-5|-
CASSPWREGETQYF
TGTGCCAGCAGCCCCTGGCGTGAGGGAGAGACCCAGTACTTC
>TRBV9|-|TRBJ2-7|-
CASSVSDREQYF
TGTGCCAGCAGCGTTTCGGATCGCGAGCAGTACTTC
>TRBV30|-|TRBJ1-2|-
CAWSALDGSYGYTF
TGTGCCTGGAGTGCTCTAGACGGATCCTATGGCTACACCTTC
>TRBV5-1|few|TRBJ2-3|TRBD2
CASSLRISGSTDTQYF
TGCGCCAGCAGCTTAAGAATTAGCGGGAGTACAGATACGCAGTATTTT
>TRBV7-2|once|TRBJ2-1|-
CASSLAMRVAGNEQFF
TGTGCCAGCAGCTTAGCGATGCGAGTGGCGGGGAATGAGCAGTTCTTC
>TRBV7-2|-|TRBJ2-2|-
CASSFFTGELFF
TGTGCCAGCAGCTTTTTCACCGGGGAGCTGTTTTTT
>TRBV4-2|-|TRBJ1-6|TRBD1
CASNFPGGNSPLHF
TGTGCCAGCAACTTTCCAGGGGGAAATTCACCCCTCCACTTT
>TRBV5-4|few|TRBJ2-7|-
CASSSGPENEQYF
TGTGCCAGCAGCTCAGGACCCGAGAACGAGCAGTACTTC
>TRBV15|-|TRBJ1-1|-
CATSSFWYRENTEAFF
TGTGCCACCAGCAGTTTTTGGTACAGGGAGAACACTGAAGCTTTCTTT
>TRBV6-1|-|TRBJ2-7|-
CASSESHYEQYF
TGTGCCAGCAGCGAATCCCACTACGAGCAGTACTTC
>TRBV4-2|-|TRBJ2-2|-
CASSQDVGANTGELFF
TGTGCCAGCAGCCAAGATGTGGGAGCGAACACCGGGGAGCTGTTTTTT
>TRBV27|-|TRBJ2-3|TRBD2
CASSLSGGSITDTQYF
TGTGCCAGCAGTTTATCGGGCGGGAGCATCACAGATACGCAGTATTTT
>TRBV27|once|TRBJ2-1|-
CASSYPPRLNLHEQFF
TGTGCCAGCAGTTACCCCCCGAGACTAAATCTCCATGAGCAGTTCTTC
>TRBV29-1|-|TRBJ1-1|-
CSVEYSMNTEAFF
TGCAGCGTTGAGTATTCTATGAACACTGAAGCTTTCTTT
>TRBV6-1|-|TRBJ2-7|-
CASSEAGYEIGSYEQYF
TGTGCCAGCAGTGAAGCGGGGTACGAGATCGGCTCCTACGAGCAGTACTTC
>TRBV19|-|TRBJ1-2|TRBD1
CASIATRGQGHGYTF
TGTGCCAGTATAGCCACTAGGGGACAGGGCCATGGCTACACCTTC
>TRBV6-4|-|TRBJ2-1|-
CASSQTGFDYNEQFF
TGTGCCAGCAGTCAGACAGGATTTGATTACAATGAGCAGTTCTTC
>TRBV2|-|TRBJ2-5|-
CASILTSIQYF
TGTGCCAGCATCCTTACTTCAATACAGTACTTC
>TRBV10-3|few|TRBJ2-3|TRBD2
CASGTSGNTDTQYF
TGTGCCAGCGGGACTAGCGGCAACACAGATACGCAGTATTTT
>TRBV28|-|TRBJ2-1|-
CASSLVGDEQFF
TGTGCCAGCAGCCTCGTTGGCGATGAGCAGTTCTTC
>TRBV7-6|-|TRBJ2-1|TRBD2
CASSLGTSGSNEQFF
TGTGCCAGCAGCTTGGGGACTAGCGGGAGCAATGAGCAGTTCTTC
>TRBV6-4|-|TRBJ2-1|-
CASSPQGGDEQFF
TGTGCCAGCAGTCCCCAAGGGGGTGATGAGCAGTTCTTC
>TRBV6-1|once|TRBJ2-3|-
CASSVQGLTDTQYF
TGTGCCAGCAGTGTGCAGGGGTTAACAGATACGCAGTATTTT
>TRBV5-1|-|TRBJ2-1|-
CASSHPSSYNEQFF
TGCGCCAGCAGCCACCCGAGCTCCTACAATGAGCAGTTCTTC
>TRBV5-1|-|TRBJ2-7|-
CASSLVFGTETYEQYF
TGCGCCAGCAGCTTGGTGTTCGGGACGGAGACCTACGAGCAGTACTTC
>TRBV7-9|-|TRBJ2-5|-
CASSLGGIGETQYF
TGTGCCAGCAGCTTAGGGGGCATAGGAGAGACCCAGTACTTC
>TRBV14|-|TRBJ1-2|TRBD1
CASSQAGQGIGYGYTF
TGTGCCAGCAGCCAAGCAGGACAGGGGATCGGCTATGGCTACACCTTC
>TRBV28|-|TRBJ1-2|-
CASSLLGPTYGYTF
TGTGCCAGCAGTTTGCTCGGACCAACCTATGGCTACACCTTC
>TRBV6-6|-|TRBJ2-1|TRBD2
CASRRGLAINEQFF
TGTGCCAGCAGAAGGGGACTAGCTATCAATGAGCAGTTCTTC
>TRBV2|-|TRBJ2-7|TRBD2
CASSGRGLTLSYEQYF
TGTGCCAGCAGTGGTAGGGGACTAACACTTTCCTACGAGCAGTACTTC
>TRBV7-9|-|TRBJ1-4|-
CASSLTGTATNEKLFF
TGTGCCAGCAGCTTGACAGGAACGGCAACTAATGAAAAACTGTTTTTT
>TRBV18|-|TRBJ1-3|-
CASSRQDSGNTIYF
TGTGCCAGCTCACGTCAGGACTCTGGAAACACCATATATTTT
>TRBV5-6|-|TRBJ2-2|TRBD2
CASRPSGSGRGTGELFF
TGTGCCAGCAGACCCTCTGGTAGCGGGAGAGGCACCGGGGAGCTGTTTTTT
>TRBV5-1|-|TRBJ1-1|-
CASSLDSRADTEAFF
TGCGCCAGCAGCTTGGATTCCAGGGCAGACACTGAAGCTTTCTTT
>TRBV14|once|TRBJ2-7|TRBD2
CASSQDLAGAGGEQYF
TGTGCCAGCAGCCAAGACTTAGCGGGAGCCGGGGGGGAGCAGTACTTC
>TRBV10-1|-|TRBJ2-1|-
CASSRGTEVAEQFF
TGCGCCAGCAGTCGCGGGACGGAGGTGGCGGAGCAGTTCTTC
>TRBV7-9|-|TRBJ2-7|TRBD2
CASSLDSAGRGEQYF
TGTGCCAGCAGCTTAGATTCGGCAGGGAGGGGCGAGCAGTACTTC